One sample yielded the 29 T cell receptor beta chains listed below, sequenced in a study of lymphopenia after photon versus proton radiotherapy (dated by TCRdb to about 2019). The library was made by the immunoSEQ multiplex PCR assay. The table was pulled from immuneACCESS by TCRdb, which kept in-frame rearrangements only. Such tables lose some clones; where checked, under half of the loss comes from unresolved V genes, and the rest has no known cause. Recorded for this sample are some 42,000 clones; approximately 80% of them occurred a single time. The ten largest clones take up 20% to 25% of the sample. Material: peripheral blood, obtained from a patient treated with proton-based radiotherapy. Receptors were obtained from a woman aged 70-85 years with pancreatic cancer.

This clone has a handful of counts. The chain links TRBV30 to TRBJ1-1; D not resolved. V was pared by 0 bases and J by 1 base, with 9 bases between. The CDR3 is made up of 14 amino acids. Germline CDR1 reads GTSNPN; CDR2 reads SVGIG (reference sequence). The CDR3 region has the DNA TGTGCCTGGAGTGTACCCAGCTCGAACACTGAAGCTTTCTTT. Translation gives CAWSVPSSNTEAFF.

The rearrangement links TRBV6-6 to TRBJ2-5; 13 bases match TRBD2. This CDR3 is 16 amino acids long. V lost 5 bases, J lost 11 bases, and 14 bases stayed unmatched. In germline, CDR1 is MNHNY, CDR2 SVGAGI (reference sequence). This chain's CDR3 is CASSKAGLAGVIEQYF. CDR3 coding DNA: TGTGCCAGCAGTAAGGCTGGACTAGCGGGAGTTATTGAGCAGTACTTC.

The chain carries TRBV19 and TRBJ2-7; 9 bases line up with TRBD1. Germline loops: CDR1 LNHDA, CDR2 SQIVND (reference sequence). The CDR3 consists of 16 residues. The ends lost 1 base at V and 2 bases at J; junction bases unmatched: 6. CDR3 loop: CASSIAWGTGTYEQYF. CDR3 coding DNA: TGTGCCAGTAGTATAGCCTGGGGGACAGGGACCTACGAGCAGTACTTC.

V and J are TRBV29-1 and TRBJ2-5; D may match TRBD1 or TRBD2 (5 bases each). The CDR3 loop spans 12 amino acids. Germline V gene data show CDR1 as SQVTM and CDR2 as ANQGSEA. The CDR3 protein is CTLGDDQETQYF. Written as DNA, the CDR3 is TGCACCCTCGGGGACGACCAAGAGACCCAGTACTTC.

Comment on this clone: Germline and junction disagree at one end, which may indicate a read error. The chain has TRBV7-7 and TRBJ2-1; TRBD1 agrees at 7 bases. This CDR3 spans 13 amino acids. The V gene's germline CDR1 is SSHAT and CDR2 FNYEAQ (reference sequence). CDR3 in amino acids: CASSLRGPDEQFF. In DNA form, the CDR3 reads TGTGCTAGCAGCTTAAGGGGGCCTGATGAGCAGTTCTTC.

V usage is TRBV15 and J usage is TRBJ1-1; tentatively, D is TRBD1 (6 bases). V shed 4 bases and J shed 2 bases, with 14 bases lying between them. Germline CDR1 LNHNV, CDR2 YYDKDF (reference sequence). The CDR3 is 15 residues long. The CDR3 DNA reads TGTGCCACCAGCATTTGGGAGGGGGGAAACACTGAAGCTTTCTTT. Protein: CATSIWEGGNTEAFF.

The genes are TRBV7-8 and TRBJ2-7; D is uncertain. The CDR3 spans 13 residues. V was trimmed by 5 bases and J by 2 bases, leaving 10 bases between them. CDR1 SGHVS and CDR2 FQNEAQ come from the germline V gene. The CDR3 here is CASSRNEAYEQYF. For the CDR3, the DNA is TGTGCCAGCAGCCGGAACGAGGCCTACGAGCAGTACTTC.

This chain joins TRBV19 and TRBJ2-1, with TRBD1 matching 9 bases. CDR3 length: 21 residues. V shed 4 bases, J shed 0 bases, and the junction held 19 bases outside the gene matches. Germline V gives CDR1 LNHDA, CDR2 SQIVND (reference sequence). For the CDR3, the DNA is TGTGCCAGTAGTAGAAATCCGGGACAGGGTATGGCGGGAACCTCCTACAATGAGCAGTTCTTC. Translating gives CASSRNPGQGMAGTSYNEQFF.

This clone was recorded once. In nucleotides, the CDR3 is TGTGCCAGTAGTAGTCGGTCCGTAGGCTATGGCTACACCTTC. This encodes CASSSRSVGYGYTF. The chain couples TRBV19 to TRBJ1-2, with D hard to call. V lost 4 bases and J 4 bases, leaving 13 bases between the germline ends. Germline CDR1 is LNHDA and CDR2 is SQIVND (reference sequence). The CDR3 is 14 amino acids.

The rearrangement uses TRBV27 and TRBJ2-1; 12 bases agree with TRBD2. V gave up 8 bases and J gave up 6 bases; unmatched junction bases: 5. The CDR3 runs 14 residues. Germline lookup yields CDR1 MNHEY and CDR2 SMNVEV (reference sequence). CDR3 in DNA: TGTGCCAGCTGGCCGACTAGCGGGGGCAATGAGCAGTTCTTC. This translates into CASWPTSGGNEQFF.

In DNA form, the CDR3 reads TGTGCCATCAGGCTGGGGACTTCCACAGATACGCAGTATTTT. Amino acids: CAIRLGTSTDTQYF. The rearrangement joins TRBV10-3 to TRBJ2-3, with a tentative D call TRBD2 (6 bases). Germline CDR1 reads ENHRY; CDR2 reads SYGVKD. CDR3 length equals 14 residues. The ends were cut back, 6 bases at V and 2 bases at J, with 12 bases in the middle.

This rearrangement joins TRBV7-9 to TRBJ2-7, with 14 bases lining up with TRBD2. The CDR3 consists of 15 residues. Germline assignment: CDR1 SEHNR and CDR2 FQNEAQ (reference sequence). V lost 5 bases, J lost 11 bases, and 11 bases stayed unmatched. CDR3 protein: CASSHIRLAGGVKYF. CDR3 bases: TGTGCCAGCAGCCATATACGACTAGCGGGAGGGGTTAAGTACTTC.

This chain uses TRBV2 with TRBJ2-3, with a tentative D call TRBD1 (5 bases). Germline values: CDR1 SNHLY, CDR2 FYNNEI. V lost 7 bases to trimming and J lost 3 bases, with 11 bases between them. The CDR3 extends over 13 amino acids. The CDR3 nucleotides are TGTGCCAGCAACCAGGGTGGGACAGATACGCAGTATTTT. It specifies CASNQGGTDTQYF.

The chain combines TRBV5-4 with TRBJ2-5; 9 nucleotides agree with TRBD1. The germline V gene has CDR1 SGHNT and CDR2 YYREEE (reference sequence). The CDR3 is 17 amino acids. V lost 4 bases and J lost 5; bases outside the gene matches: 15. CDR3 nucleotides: TGTGCCAGCAGCCGACCTGAGACAGGGGGGTTCGGTGAGACCCAGTACTTC. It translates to CASSRPETGGFGETQYF.

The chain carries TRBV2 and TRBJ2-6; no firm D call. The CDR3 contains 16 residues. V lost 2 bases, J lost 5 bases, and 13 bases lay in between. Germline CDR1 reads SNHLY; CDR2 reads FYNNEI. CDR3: CASSELVVLRANVLTF. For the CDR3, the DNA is TGTGCCAGCAGTGAACTCGTAGTTCTTAGGGCCAACGTCCTGACTTTC.

CDR3 bases: TGTGCCATCAGTGAGTCACAGGGAAACAACTATGGCTACACCTTC. Protein: CAISESQGNNYGYTF. The rearrangement joins TRBV10-3 to TRBJ1-2; D might be TRBD1 (6 bases). Trimming stripped 0 bases from V and 2 bases from J, with 10 bases between. Germline V gives CDR1 ENHRY, CDR2 SYGVKD. The CDR3 runs to 15 residues.

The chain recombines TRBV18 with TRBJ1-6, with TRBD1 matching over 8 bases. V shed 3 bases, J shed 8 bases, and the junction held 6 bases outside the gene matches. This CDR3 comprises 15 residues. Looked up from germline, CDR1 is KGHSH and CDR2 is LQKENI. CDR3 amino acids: CASSPSGGADSPLHF. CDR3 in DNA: TGTGCCAGCTCACCGTCAGGGGGCGCAGATTCACCCCTCCACTTT.

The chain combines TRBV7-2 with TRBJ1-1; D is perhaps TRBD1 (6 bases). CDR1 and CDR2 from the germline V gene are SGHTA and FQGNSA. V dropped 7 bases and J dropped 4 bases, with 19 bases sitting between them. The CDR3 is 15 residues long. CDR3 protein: CASTRGAGEGTEAFF. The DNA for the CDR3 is TGTGCCAGCACCCGGGGGGCGGGGGAGGGCACTGAAGCTTTCTTT.

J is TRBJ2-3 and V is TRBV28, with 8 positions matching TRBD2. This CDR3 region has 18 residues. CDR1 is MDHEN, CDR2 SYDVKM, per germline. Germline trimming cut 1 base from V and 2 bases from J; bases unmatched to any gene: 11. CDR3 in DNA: TGTGCCAGCAGTTTATCACCGGGACTAGGGAGCCTCACAGATACGCAGTATTTT. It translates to CASSLSPGLGSLTDTQYF.

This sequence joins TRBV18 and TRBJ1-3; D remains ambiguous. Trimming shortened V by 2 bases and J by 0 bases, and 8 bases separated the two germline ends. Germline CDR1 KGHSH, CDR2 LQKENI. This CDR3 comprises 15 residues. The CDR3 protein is CASSPDGSSGNTIYF. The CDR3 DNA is TGTGCCAGCTCACCAGACGGATCCTCTGGAAACACCATATATTTT. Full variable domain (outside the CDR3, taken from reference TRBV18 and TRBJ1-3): NAGVMQNPRHLVRRRGQEARLRCSPMKGHSHVYWYRQLPEEGLKFMVYLQKENIIDESGMPKERFSAEFPKEGPSILRIQQVVRGDSAAYFCASSPDGSSGNTIYFGEGSWLTVV.

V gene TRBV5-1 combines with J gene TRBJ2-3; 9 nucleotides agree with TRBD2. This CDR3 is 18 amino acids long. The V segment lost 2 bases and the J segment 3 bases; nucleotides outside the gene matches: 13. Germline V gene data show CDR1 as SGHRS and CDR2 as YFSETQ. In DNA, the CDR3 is TGCGCCAGCAGCTTACCGAAATCTAGCGGGGAACGTACAGATACGCAGTATTTT. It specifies CASSLPKSSGERTDTQYF.

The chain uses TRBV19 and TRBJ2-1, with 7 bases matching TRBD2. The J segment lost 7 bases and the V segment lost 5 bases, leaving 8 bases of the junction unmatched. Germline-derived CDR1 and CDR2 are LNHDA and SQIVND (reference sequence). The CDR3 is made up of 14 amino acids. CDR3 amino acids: CASSPERDRNEQFF. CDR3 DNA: TGTGCCAGTAGTCCCGAGCGGGATAGGAATGAGCAGTTCTTC. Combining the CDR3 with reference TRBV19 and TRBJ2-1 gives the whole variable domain DGGITQSPKYLFRKEGQNVTLSCEQNLNHDAMYWYRQDPGQGLRLIYYSQIVNDFQKGDIAEGYSVSREKKESFPLTVTSAQKNPTAFYLCASSPERDRNEQFFGPGTRLTVL.

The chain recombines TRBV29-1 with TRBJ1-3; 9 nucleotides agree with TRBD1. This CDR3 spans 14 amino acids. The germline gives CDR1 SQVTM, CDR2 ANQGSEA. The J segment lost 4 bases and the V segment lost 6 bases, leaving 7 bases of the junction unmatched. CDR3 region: CSVAGTGSGNTIYF. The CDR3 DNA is TGCAGCGTCGCCGGGACAGGGTCAGGAAACACCATATATTTT.

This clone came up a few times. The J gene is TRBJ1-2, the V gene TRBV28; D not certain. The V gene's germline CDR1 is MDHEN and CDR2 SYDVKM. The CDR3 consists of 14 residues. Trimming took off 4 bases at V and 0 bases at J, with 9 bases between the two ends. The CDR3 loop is CASSSGSANYGYTF. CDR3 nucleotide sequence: TGTGCCAGCAGTTCCGGGAGTGCTAACTATGGCTACACCTTC.

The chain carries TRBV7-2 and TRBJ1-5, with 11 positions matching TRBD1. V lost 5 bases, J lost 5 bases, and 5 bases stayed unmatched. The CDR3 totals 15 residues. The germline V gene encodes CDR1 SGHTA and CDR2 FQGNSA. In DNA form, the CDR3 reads TGTGCCAGCAGCGGCGGGACAGGGGGTTATCAGCCCCAGCATTTT. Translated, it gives CASSGGTGGYQPQHF.

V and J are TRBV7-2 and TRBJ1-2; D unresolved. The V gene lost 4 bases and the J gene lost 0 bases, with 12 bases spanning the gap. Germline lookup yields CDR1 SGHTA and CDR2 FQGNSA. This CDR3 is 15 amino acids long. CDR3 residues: CASSSRLVSNYGYTF. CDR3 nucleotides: TGTGCCAGCAGCTCGCGTTTGGTATCTAACTATGGCTACACCTTC.

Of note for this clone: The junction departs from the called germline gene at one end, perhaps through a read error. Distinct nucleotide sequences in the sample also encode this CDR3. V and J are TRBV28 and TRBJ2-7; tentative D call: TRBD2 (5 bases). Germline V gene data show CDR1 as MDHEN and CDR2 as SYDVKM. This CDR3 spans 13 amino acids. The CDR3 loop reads CASSFSGIREPYF. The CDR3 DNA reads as TGTGCCAGCAGTTTCTCGGGAATTAGGGAGCCGTACTTC.

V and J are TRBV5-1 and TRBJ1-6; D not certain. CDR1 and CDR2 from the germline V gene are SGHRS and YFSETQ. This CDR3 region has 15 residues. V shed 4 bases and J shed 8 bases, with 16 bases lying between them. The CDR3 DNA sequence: TGCGCCAGCAGCGTTCGGACGGAGAGTCATTCACCCCTCCACTTT. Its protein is CASSVRTESHSPLHF.

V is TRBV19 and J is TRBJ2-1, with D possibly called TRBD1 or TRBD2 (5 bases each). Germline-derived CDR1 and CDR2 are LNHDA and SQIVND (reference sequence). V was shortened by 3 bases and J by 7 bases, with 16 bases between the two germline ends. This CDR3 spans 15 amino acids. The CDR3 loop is CASSIFGGIGNEQFF. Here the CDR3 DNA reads TGTGCCAGTAGTATCTTTGGGGGAATAGGGAATGAGCAGTTCTTC. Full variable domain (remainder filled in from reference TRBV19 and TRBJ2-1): DGGITQSPKYLFRKEGQNVTLSCEQNLNHDAMYWYRQDPGQGLRLIYYSQIVNDFQKGDIAEGYSVSREKKESFPLTVTSAQKNPTAFYLCASSIFGGIGNEQFFGPGTRLTVL.